These 15 T cell receptor beta chains were all obtained from the same sample, sequenced in a study of cytomegalovirus exposure and HLA in healthy donors. Primers for the PCR totalled 60 Vbeta and 13 Jbeta. Data came from immunoSEQ multiplex PCR; TCRdb stores just in-frame clones and leaves some out. The repertoire holds more than 100,000 clones, under 85% seen once, with roughly 6% in the top ten. Material: PBMCs. The receptors originated from a woman in her fifties or sixties in good health and CMV-seropositive.

This clone was counted a single time. In DNA form, the CDR3 reads TGTGCCAGCAGCTATCGAACCCTGGGCGAGCAGTACTTC. Its protein is CASSYRTLGEQYF. The V and J genes are TRBV7-2 and TRBJ2-5; no definite D call. Matching the DNA end better, TRBJ2-7 makes the J call doubtful. CDR3 length equals 13 residues. CDR1 and CDR2 from the germline V gene are SGHTA and FQGNSA.

The V gene is TRBV5-6, the J gene TRBJ1-3; possible D gene TRBD1, 5 bases. Germline V gene sequence: CDR1 SGHDT, CDR2 YYEEEE. V was cut by 4 bases and J by 8 bases, with 16 bases left in between. The CDR3 spans 14 residues. CDR3 in amino acids: CASSQRDGAYTIYF. The CDR3 nucleotides are TGTGCCAGCAGCCAGCGGGACGGGGCATACACCATATATTTT. The complete variable domain, with remaining parts taken from reference TRBV5-6 and TRBJ1-3, reads DAGVTQSPTHLIKTRGQQVTLRCSPKSGHDTVSWYQQALGQGPQFIFQYYEEEERQRGNFPDRFSGHQFPNYSSELNVNALLLGDSALYLCASSQRDGAYTIYFGEGSWLTVV.

The chain is built from TRBV11-2 and TRBJ2-2; unclear D gene. In germline, CDR1 is SGHAT, CDR2 FQNNGV. The CDR3 runs 14 residues. V lost 4 bases and J lost 3, with 9 bases in between. The CDR3 loop is CASSSGQYTGELFF. CDR3 in DNA: TGTGCCAGCAGCTCGGGTCAGTACACCGGGGAGCTGTTTTTT. The complete variable domain, with remaining parts taken from reference TRBV11-2 and TRBJ2-2, reads EAGVAQSPRYKIIEKRQSVAFWCNPISGHATLYWYQQILGQGPKLLIQFQNNGVVDDSQLPKDRFSAERLKGVDSTLKIQPAKLEDSAVYLCASSSGQYTGELFFGEGSRLTVL.

This rearrangement joins TRBV4-1 to TRBJ1-2, with TRBD1 matching over 9 bases. The trim removed 0 bases at V and 4 bases at J, leaving 9 bases unmatched. The CDR3 sequence is 17 residues long. Looked up from germline, CDR1 is MGHRA and CDR2 is YSYEKL. The CDR3 nucleotides read TGCGCCAGCAGCCAAGATAGGACAGGGGTGTTAGGCTATGGCTACACCTTC. It specifies CASSQDRTGVLGYGYTF.

This clone was counted once. The chain combines TRBV9 with TRBJ2-7; TRBD2 is a possible D gene (6 bases). Germline CDR1 and CDR2: SGDLS and YYNGEE. V shed 0 bases and J shed 5 bases, with 9 bases lying between them. The CDR3 is 13 residues long. The CDR3 region has the DNA TGTGCCAGCAGCGTAGGACTAGTCCACGAGCAGTACTTC. Translating it yields CASSVGLVHEQYF.

As regards this clone: The sample carries other DNA sequences with the same CDR3. The chain employs TRBV19 and TRBJ2-5, with D hard to call. Germline CDR1 LNHDA, CDR2 SQIVND (reference sequence). V was cut by 3 bases and J by 5 bases, with 4 bases left in between. This CDR3 has 11 residues. DNA of the CDR3: TGTGCCAGTAGTATTCGGGAGACCCAGTACTTC. This sequence encodes CASSIRETQYF.

This clone was recorded only once. The rearrangement uses TRBV5-1 and TRBJ1-3; the D gene is possibly TRBD1 (5 bases). Germline assignment: CDR1 SGHRS and CDR2 YFSETQ. With 4 bases removed from V and 0 bases from J, the gap between germline ends came to 14 bases. The CDR3 covers 16 residues. CDR3 DNA sequence: TGCGCCAGCAGCCGGATGGACACGAGCTCTGGAAACACCATATATTTT. Translation: CASSRMDTSSGNTIYF.

CDR3 protein: CAWSVRRGNQPQHF. As DNA, the CDR3 is TGTGCCTGGAGTGTACGCAGGGGAAATCAGCCCCAGCATTTT. This chain joins TRBV30 and TRBJ1-5, with D tentatively TRBD1 (6 bases). From germline, CDR1 is GTSNPN and CDR2 SVGIG (reference sequence). V gave up 0 bases and J gave up 4 bases, with 10 bases separating them. The CDR3 contains 14 residues. Complete variable domain (other parts from reference TRBV30 and TRBJ1-5): SQTIHQWPATLVQPVGSPLSLECTVEGTSNPNLYWYRQAAGRGLQLLFYSVGIGQISSEVPQNLSASRPQDRQFILSSKKLLLSDSGFYLCAWSVRRGNQPQHFGDGTRLSIL.

The chain combines TRBV7-9 with TRBJ1-6, with TRBD1 as a possible D gene (6 bases). The CDR3 is made up of 18 amino acids. Germline V gene lookup returns CDR1 SEHNR and CDR2 FQNEAQ (reference sequence). Deletions cut 1 base from V and 15 bases from J, with 28 bases between. CDR3 sequence: CASSLGLRGRQVPRHLHF. CDR3 bases: TGTGCCAGCAGCTTAGGGCTTCGCGGTCGACAGGTCCCCCGCCACCTCCACTTT. Looking up the rest from reference TRBV7-9 and TRBJ1-6 gives the full variable domain: DTGVSQNPRHKITKRGQNVTFRCDPISEHNRLYWYRQTLGQGPEFLTYFQNEAQLEKSRLLSDRFSAERPKGSFSTLEIQRTEQGDSAMYLCASSLGLRGRQVPRHLHFGNGTRLTVT.

The chain joins TRBV6-4 to TRBJ1-2; possibly TRBD1 for D (5 bases). The CDR3 is 14 amino acids. Germline-derived CDR1 and CDR2 are MRHNA and SNTAGT. Trimming took off 5 bases at V and 8 bases at J, with 18 bases between the two ends. CDR3 amino acids: CASSSIQGGGGYTF. For the CDR3, the DNA is TGTGCCAGCAGTAGCATTCAGGGAGGAGGCGGCTACACCTTC.

The J gene is TRBJ1-6, the V gene TRBV5-1; 7 nucleotides line up with TRBD1. This CDR3 has 17 residues. The V segment lost 4 bases and the J segment 4 bases; nucleotides outside the gene matches: 11. Germline CDR1 is SGHRS and CDR2 is YFSETQ. The CDR3 sequence is CASSLGQRREYNSPLHF. CDR3 DNA sequence: TGCGCCAGCAGCCTGGGACAGCGAAGAGAATATAATTCACCCCTCCACTTT.

V gene TRBV5-1 combines with J gene TRBJ2-7; D gene unclear. Trimming cost V 4 bases and J 6 bases, with 17 bases left between them. The germline V gene has CDR1 SGHRS and CDR2 YFSETQ. CDR3 size: 14 residues. The CDR3 DNA reads as TGCGCCAGCAGCCCGACCCAGGTCCCCCTCGAGCAGTACTTC. As protein: CASSPTQVPLEQYF.

The rearrangement joins TRBV18 to TRBJ1-4; tentative D call: TRBD1 (6 bases). The V and J ends lost 2 bases and 5 bases respectively, with 9 bases between them. Germline CDR1 KGHSH, CDR2 LQKENI. This CDR3 is built from 14 residues. Here the CDR3 reads CASSPTQGNEKLFF. DNA of the CDR3: TGTGCCAGCTCACCAACACAGGGAAATGAAAAACTGTTTTTT.

This chain uses TRBV6-5 with TRBJ2-5; the D is unclear. The CDR3 contains 13 residues. Germline V lookup: CDR1 MNHEY, CDR2 SVGAGI. Trimming removed 5 bases at V and 2 bases at J, with 9 bases between. The CDR3 loop is CASSEASQETQYF. In nucleotides, the CDR3 is TGTGCCAGCAGTGAAGCGAGTCAAGAGACCCAGTACTTC.

The rearrangement uses TRBV19 and TRBJ1-5, with a possible D match to TRBD1 (5 bases). From germline, CDR1 is LNHDA and CDR2 SQIVND (reference sequence). The CDR3 runs to 16 residues. V lost 9 bases and J lost 1, with 19 bases in between. In nucleotides, the CDR3 is TGTGCCAGCCGACAGACCGTAAACAGAAGCAATCAGCCCCAGCATTTT. This translates into CASRQTVNRSNQPQHF.